This T cell receptor beta chain appears in the sequencing data of a study of blood T cell repertoires in COVID-19 (dated by TCRdb to between 2020 and 2021). Regarding the research as a whole: The collaborator samples originated in the United States, Italy and Spain and spanned the acute and convalescent phases of COVID-19. The samples were drawn from the first 160 participants of the ongoing ImmuneRACE study and from about 1,200 subjects provided by 6 global collaborators. Deeply sampled blood TCRbeta repertoires from subjects exposed to, actively infected with, or recovered from COVID-19 were included in the dataset. The prospective study material was composed of cDNA or gDNA derived from T cells, B-cell-depleted T cells, or PBMCs. Sample metadata almost always included a de-identified subject ID, COVID-19 status, age in years and sex. Where available, HLA class I and class II types were obtained from metadata supplied by the sample provider rather than from assay-based typing. A freely available public database, intended as a resource for researchers studying the immune response to SARS-CoV-2, is where the repertoires were released. General study outcomes and caveats: How much clinical and demographic metadata was included differed by source and by participant, and the metadata was provided uncurated.

The collaborating institutions used their own protocols to collect whole blood in K2EDTA tubes. For TCRbeta analysis, collaborators shipped samples as frozen whole blood, isolated PBMCs, or DNA extracted from either of those sample types. Including cysteine and phenylalanine, the CDR3 has 16 amino acids. CDR3 DNA only is kept here, 48 bases in frame from base 1. Ends trimmed: V by 2 bases, J by 6 bases; bases unmatched to a gene: 5. As encoded in the germline V gene, CDR1 is SGHRS while CDR2 is YFSETQ. TCRbeta CDR3 regions were amplified from genomic DNA using the immunoSEQ Assay, a bias-controlled multiplex PCR. The authors processed their data as follows. Nucleated cell counts per sample were estimated from amplification of reference gene primers within the assay. To quantify the absolute abundance of each unique TCRbeta CDR3 rearrangement, sequence reads were collapsed and filtered. For each sample, productive Simpson clonality was calculated as the square root of Simpson's diversity index over productive rearrangements. TCRdb provides this immuneACCESS table in a form limited to in-frame rearrangements. Some clones are lacking; in checked studies, under half of them reflect an unresolved V gene, and why the rest are absent is not known. That table furnishes V, J and clone size, whereas the DNA furnished D and trimming. This sample comprises some 120,000 clones, around 86% of them detected only once. Of the sample, approximately 10% falls within the top ten clones.

This clone was seen only a few times. Its target antigen remains unknown. The sample holds no much larger clone one base away, and base qualities are not on file. Sequenced input: peripheral blood. The chain employs TRBV5-1 and TRBJ2-1, with 13 central nucleotides matching TRBD2. This TCR derives from a man in his 60s with acute or convalescent COVID-19. The CDR3 amino acid sequence is: CASSLPTSGGTNEQFF. In nucleotides, the sequence is TGCGCCAGCAGCTTACCGACTAGCGGGGGGACCAATGAGCAGTTCTTC.